This is a list of T cell receptor beta chains from one sample in a study of neurological immune-mediated disorders. One entry per CDR3 protein results from TCRdb running MiXCR on the 5' RACE reads. This sample has approximately 16,000 distinct CDR3 sequences, with less than 25% found just once. Source material: PBMCs. These TCRs come from a man in his fifties in good health. The conserved cysteine and the conserved F or W are not part of the CDR3 here. Not all rows give a size; the values are once, few, many and, for expanded clones, a class.

j_call: TRBJ2-7; clone_size: many; v_call: TRBV12-3/TRBV12-4; cdr3_aa: ASSLGGQQY
j_call: TRBJ2-1; clone_size: .; v_call: TRBV6-5; cdr3_aa: ASSYWDYNEQF
j_call: TRBJ2-4; clone_size: many; v_call: TRBV6-6; cdr3_aa: ASSSYSGRVTKNIQY
j_call: TRBJ2-7; clone_size: many; v_call: TRBV18; cdr3_aa: ASSPSSGWSYEQY
j_call: TRBJ2-3; clone_size: many; v_call: TRBV20-1; cdr3_aa: SAGDRGYTQY
j_call: TRBJ1-1; clone_size: many; v_call: TRBV4-2; cdr3_aa: ASSQAWGETNTEAF
j_call: TRBJ2-1; clone_size: many; v_call: TRBV4-1; cdr3_aa: ASRNEIYNEQF
j_call: TRBJ2-2; clone_size: many; v_call: TRBV27; cdr3_aa: ASSLTNTGELF
j_call: TRBJ2-3; clone_size: .; v_call: TRBV29-1; cdr3_aa: SVALGRGVTDTQY
j_call: TRBJ2-7; clone_size: many; v_call: TRBV5-1; cdr3_aa: ASSSPTGVHYEQY
j_call: TRBJ2-3; clone_size: many; v_call: TRBV15; cdr3_aa: ATSLDRGSTDTQY
j_call: TRBJ1-2; clone_size: many; v_call: TRBV29-1; cdr3_aa: SVEVDRRNYGYT